Below, 11 T cell receptor beta chains from the same sample are listed, as sequenced in a study of blood T cell repertoires in COVID-19. Sequencing was performed with immunoSEQ multiplex PCR; in TCRdb, only in-frame clones are kept and a portion is missing. The sample consists of about 98,000 clones, over 75% of them appearing once. Sample: peripheral blood. These receptors came from a woman older than 75 with acute or convalescent COVID-19.

V gene TRBV6-2 or TRBV6-3 combines with J gene TRBJ2-5, with D uncertain. CDR1 is MNHEY and CDR2 is SVGEGT in the germline V gene. This CDR3 comprises 15 residues. Trimming left V 5 bases short and J 2 bases short, with 15 bases between. The CDR3 here is CASSPSLGRQETQYF. The CDR3 DNA follows: TGTGCCAGCAGTCCCTCCCTTGGCAGACAAGAGACCCAGTACTTC.

The rearrangement links TRBV24-1 to TRBJ1-1, with unresolved D. Deletions cut 6 bases from V and 2 bases from J, with 12 bases between. The CDR3 is 14 residues long. The germline V gene has CDR1 KGHDR and CDR2 SFDVKD. In DNA, the CDR3 is TGTGCCACCAGTACGGGGATGAAAAACACTGAAGCTTTCTTT. It translates to CATSTGMKNTEAFF.

V usage is TRBV5-4 and J usage is TRBJ2-5; a possible D gene is TRBD2 (6 bases). V lost 9 bases and J 1 base, leaving 13 bases between the germline ends. The CDR3 runs to 13 residues. CDR1 and CDR2 from the germline V gene are SGHNT and YYREEE (reference sequence). In nucleotides, the CDR3 is TGTGCCACCCAAGGAGGGAGCCAAGAGACCCAGTACTTC. Translated, it gives CATQGGSQETQYF.

This clone came up a few times. This sequence joins TRBV5-4 and TRBJ2-2; 8 bases align to TRBD1. This CDR3 has 15 amino acids. V was clipped by 5 bases and J by 1 base; unmatched bases: 4. Germline V lookup: CDR1 SGHNT, CDR2 YYREEE (reference sequence). The CDR3: CASRRTGMNTGELFF. The CDR3 DNA reads TGTGCCAGCAGGAGGACAGGGATGAACACCGGGGAGCTGTTTTTT.

The J gene is TRBJ2-1, the V gene TRBV5-4; tentatively, D is TRBD1 (6 bases). Germline-derived CDR1 and CDR2 are SGHNT and YYREEE (reference sequence). The CDR3 spans 14 residues. The germline V and J ends were trimmed by 3 bases and 2 bases, with 9 bases remaining between them. In DNA form, the CDR3 reads TGTGCCAGCAGCTCCGGGACAACCTACAATGAGCAGTTCTTC. Translation: CASSSGTTYNEQFF.

This clone was picked up a small number of times. The chain links TRBV5-1 to TRBJ2-3; 9 positions match TRBD1. Germline CDR1 SGHRS, CDR2 YFSETQ. Trimming took 3 bases from V and 1 from J; bases not matched to a gene: 3. CDR3 length: 15 amino acids. The CDR3 loop reads CASSYRTGGTDTQYF. The CDR3 nucleotides read TGCGCCAGCAGCTACCGGACAGGGGGCACAGATACGCAGTATTTT.

The V gene is TRBV10-3, the J gene TRBJ1-2, with 8 positions matching TRBD1. CDR3 length: 13 residues. V gave up 3 bases and J gave up 14 bases; unmatched junction bases: 11. The germline gives CDR1 ENHRY, CDR2 SYGVKD. CDR3 loop: CAISDRGRTRSTF. In DNA, the CDR3 is TGTGCCATCAGTGACAGGGGGCGGACGCGATCAACCTTC.

The chain carries TRBV6-5 and TRBJ1-4; no clear D gene. CDR3 size: 15 residues. V lost 0 bases and J 8 bases, leaving 13 bases between the germline ends. The germline V gene has CDR1 MNHEY and CDR2 SVGAGI. In DNA, the CDR3 is TGTGCCAGCAGTTACTCGGAGGAGGCTAGGGAAAAACTGTTTTTT. As protein: CASSYSEEAREKLFF.

The rearrangement joins TRBV27 to TRBJ1-6, with unresolved D. V dropped 4 bases and J dropped 6 bases, with 13 bases sitting between them. Germline V gene data show CDR1 as MNHEY and CDR2 as SMNVEV (reference sequence). The CDR3 loop spans 15 amino acids. The CDR3 protein is CASSWALRFNSPLHF. CDR3 nucleotides: TGTGCCAGCAGTTGGGCGCTACGGTTTAATTCACCCCTCCACTTT.

This chain links TRBV6-5 with TRBJ2-3, with D possibly matching TRBD1 (6 bases). Germline V CDR1 and CDR2: MNHEY, SVGAGI. With 6 bases removed from V and 0 bases from J, the gap between germline ends came to 13 bases. CDR3 length: 15 amino acids. CDR3 amino acids: CASSRGQPSTDTQYF. Here the CDR3 DNA reads TGTGCCAGCAGCCGTGGACAGCCTAGCACAGATACGCAGTATTTT.

The chain recombines TRBV28 with TRBJ2-5; 8 positions agree with TRBD1. Germline lookup yields CDR1 MDHEN and CDR2 SYDVKM. The CDR3 is 15 residues long. Unmatched junction bases numbered 10, after V lost 7 bases and J lost 3 bases. CDR3: CASIPGTGRKETQYF. CDR3 coding DNA: TGTGCCAGCATCCCGGGGACAGGACGTAAAGAGACCCAGTACTTC.